The 12 T cell receptor beta chains reported below all come from one sample, sequenced in a study of shared T cell receptors in the human thymus. The repertoire was sequenced with immunoSEQ multiplex PCR; TCRdb's copy has only in-frame clones and lacks some. The data contain about 710,000 clones, about 87% of them singletons. These data also formed part of another study, on human thymus T cells.

Sequencing was carried out using thymocytes. The source of these receptors is a boy in the first two years of life with a congenital heart defect.

This sequence joins TRBV4-2 and TRBJ2-1; 15 bases are a match to TRBD2. Looked up from germline, CDR1 is LGHNA and CDR2 is YNFKEQ. This CDR3 has 12 residues. V was clipped by 10 bases and J by 12 bases; unmatched bases: 4. The CDR3 here is CATGTSGGPQFF. The CDR3 bases are TGTGCCACGGGGACTAGCGGGGGGCCGCAGTTCTTC.

Regarding this clone: The same CDR3 also results from other DNA sequences found in this sample. This chain uses TRBV5-6 with TRBJ1-1, with no clear D. The CDR3 runs 14 residues. V was cut by 5 bases and J by 1 base, with 12 bases left in between. Per the germline V gene, CDR1 is SGHDT and CDR2 is YYEEEE. The CDR3 loop reads CASRSEGGNTEAFF. As DNA, the CDR3 is TGTGCCAGCAGATCAGAGGGAGGGAACACTGAAGCTTTCTTT.

In its sample, this clone was seen a few times. This chain connects TRBV4-1 to TRBJ2-7, with TRBD2 matching over 13 bases. The CDR3 totals 16 residues. Looked up from germline, CDR1 is MGHRA and CDR2 is YSYEKL. V gave up 3 bases and J gave up 0 bases; unmatched junction bases: 2. The CDR3 DNA sequence: TGCGCCAGCAGCCAGGGACTAGCGGGAACCTCCTACGAGCAGTACTTC. This translates into CASSQGLAGTSYEQYF.

The V gene is TRBV5-8, the J gene TRBJ1-2; 9 bases are a match to TRBD1. The CDR3 is 13 residues long. J was trimmed by 8 bases and V by 0 bases; bases with no gene match: 2. CDR1 and CDR2 from the germline V gene are SGHTS and YDEGEE. The CDR3: CASSLGTGDGYTF. CDR3 sequence (DNA): TGTGCCAGCAGCTTGGGGACAGGGGACGGCTACACCTTC.

CDR3: CASSPTSKNTGELFF. The DNA of the CDR3 is TGTGCCAGTTCCCCGACTAGCAAAAACACCGGGGAGCTGTTTTTT. V is TRBV28 and J is TRBJ2-2, with 7 bases fitting TRBD2. Germline V CDR1 and CDR2: MDHEN, SYDVKM. The CDR3 consists of 15 residues. The J segment lost 2 bases and the V segment lost 9 bases, leaving 9 bases of the junction unmatched.

This chain uses TRBV28 with TRBJ2-1; 8 bases agree with TRBD2. The CDR3 is 21 residues long. Unmatched junction bases numbered 23, after V lost 2 bases and J lost 5 bases. The V gene's germline CDR1 is MDHEN and CDR2 SYDVKM. Here the CDR3 reads CASSLDGLAGARNPHDNEQFF. The CDR3 DNA is TGTGCCAGCAGTTTAGATGGGCTAGCGGGCGCCCGGAACCCCCACGACAATGAGCAGTTCTTC.

The rearrangement joins TRBV4-1 to TRBJ2-2; D unresolved. Trimming removed 0 bases at V and 2 bases at J, with 10 bases between. CDR1 and CDR2 from the germline V gene are MGHRA and YSYEKL. The CDR3 runs to 16 residues. The CDR3 is CASSQEVAVNTGELFF. The DNA for the CDR3 is TGCGCCAGCAGCCAAGAAGTGGCGGTCAACACCGGGGAGCTGTTTTTT.

The V call is TRBV7-8, the J call TRBJ2-7; 8 bases fit TRBD1. The CDR3 covers 15 residues. The V gene's germline CDR1 is SGHVS and CDR2 FQNEAQ. J lost 2 bases, V lost 1 base, and 4 bases had no gene match. The CDR3 DNA follows: TGTGCCAGCAGCTTAGAGGGGACAGGAACCTACGAGCAGTACTTC. Translated: CASSLEGTGTYEQYF.

The chain is built from TRBV10-1 and TRBJ2-7; 7 bases line up with TRBD2. CDR1 and CDR2 (germline): WNHNN, SYGVQD (reference sequence). CDR3 length equals 15 residues. The V segment lost 6 bases and the J segment 2 bases; nucleotides outside the gene matches: 10. The CDR3 reads CASSQRAAGAYEQYF. The CDR3 nucleotides read TGCGCCAGCAGCCAAAGGGCTGCGGGAGCCTACGAGCAGTACTTC.

The V and J genes are TRBV21-1 and TRBJ1-4; TRBD1 was called by the table and not checked on the DNA. TRBV21-1 is deemed a pseudogene. The length of the CDR3 is 17 residues. The CDR3 spells CASSKGIRQGVDEKLFF. CDR3 DNA sequence: TGTGCCAGCAGCAAAGGTATTAGACAGGGAGTGGATGAAAAACTGTTTTTT.

This clone was observed a handful of times. The chain employs TRBV4-3 and TRBJ1-6; 12 bases map to TRBD1. V lost 4 bases to trimming and J lost 5 bases; unmatched junction nucleotides: 6. Germline V CDR1 and CDR2: LGHNA, YSLEER. CDR3 size: 17 residues. CDR3 loop: CASSPGTGGSNNSPLHF. The DNA of the CDR3 is TGCGCCAGCAGCCCCGGGACAGGGGGCAGTAATAATTCACCCCTCCACTTT.

The chain links TRBV5-6 to TRBJ1-1; the match to TRBD1 covers 8 bases. Germline trimming cut 4 bases from V and 2 bases from J; bases unmatched to any gene: 4. CDR1 SGHDT and CDR2 YYEEEE come from the germline V gene. The CDR3 loop spans 14 amino acids. CDR3 DNA: TGTGCCAGCAGCGTGGACAGGGCCAACACTGAAGCTTTCTTT. Residues: CASSVDRANTEAFF.